Described below is a single T cell receptor (beta chain) sequence and its context. The target antigen is unknown. The data were taken from a study of cytotoxic CD8 clonotypes in ibrutinib-treated CLL. V lost 5 bases, J lost 7 bases, and 2 bases stayed unmatched. The CDR3 has 13 amino acids. Germline values: CDR1 LNHDA, CDR2 SQIVND (reference sequence). The repertoire was sequenced with immunoSEQ multiplex PCR; TCRdb's copy has only in-frame clones and lacks some. Among about 130,000 clones listed, roughly 84% were seen once. Study conclusions and caveats: Lymph node repertoires were not studied, and sampling times were unmatched.

Source: PBMCs, taken after 24 months of ibrutinib treatment. The source is a human donor with chronic lymphocytic leukemia. The V gene is TRBV19, the J gene TRBJ2-1; 10 bases agree with TRBD1. The CDR3 region is CASSPGQGNEQFF. The CDR3 DNA reads as TGTGCCAGTAGTCCGGGACAGGGGAATGAGCAGTTCTTC.